The 4 T cell receptor beta chains in this list originate from one sample, sequenced in a study of cytomegalovirus exposure and HLA in healthy donors. TCRdb's copy holds only in-frame clones and misses some; the assay was immunoSEQ multiplex PCR. Of tens of thousands of clones listed, around 95% were seen once; the top ten hold roughly 2%. Material: PBMCs. The source is a woman aged 18-29 years in good health and CMV-seropositive.

The chain has TRBV4-3 and TRBJ2-1; D perhaps matches TRBD2 (5 bases). CDR1 and CDR2 (germline): LGHNA, YSLEER. The CDR3 has 14 amino acids. V lost 4 bases and J lost 7, with 14 bases in between. CDR3 protein: CASSLGGLRNEQFF. In DNA form, the CDR3 reads TGCGCCAGCAGCCTGGGCGGGCTTAGGAATGAGCAGTTCTTC.

The rearrangement links TRBV7-8 to TRBJ2-1; 10 positions agree with TRBD2. Trimming removed 2 bases from V and 8 bases from J; junction bases left unmatched: 6. The CDR3 length is 15 residues. Germline V gene sequence: CDR1 SGHVS, CDR2 FQNEAQ. For the CDR3, the DNA is TGTGCCAGCAGCTTAATCAGCGGGAGGGGGTATGAGCAGTTCTTC. This sequence encodes CASSLISGRGYEQFF. Full variable domain (remainder filled in from reference TRBV7-8 and TRBJ2-1): GAGVSQSPRYKVAKRGQDVALRCDPISGHVSLFWYQQALGQGPEFLTYFQNEAQLDKSGLPSDRFFAERPEGSVSTLKIQRTQQEDSAVYLCASSLISGRGYEQFFGPGTRLTVL.

The chain recombines TRBV4-2 with TRBJ2-1, with D possibly TRBD2 on 6 matching bases. Germline loops: CDR1 LGHNA, CDR2 YNFKEQ. V lost 4 bases, J lost 5 bases, and 15 bases lay in between. The CDR3 covers 15 residues. CDR3 sequence reads: CASSPPRSGDNEQFF. In nucleotides, the CDR3 is TGTGCCAGCAGCCCGCCCCGTAGCGGAGACAATGAGCAGTTCTTC.

V and J are TRBV5-6 and TRBJ2-7; 7 bases map to TRBD2. Germline values: CDR1 SGHDT, CDR2 YYEEEE. The CDR3 consists of 11 residues. J was trimmed by 6 bases and V by 3 bases; bases with no gene match: 0. In nucleotides, the CDR3 is TGTGCCAGCAGCTGGGAGGGCGAGCAGTACTTC. It translates to CASSWEGEQYF. Looking up the rest from reference TRBV5-6 and TRBJ2-7 gives the full variable domain: DAGVTQSPTHLIKTRGQQVTLRCSPKSGHDTVSWYQQALGQGPQFIFQYYEEEERQRGNFPDRFSGHQFPNYSSELNVNALLLGDSALYLCASSWEGEQYFGPGTRLTVT.